This entry lists 10 T cell receptor beta chains sequenced from one sample in a study of CD8+ T cells in alopecia areata. Sequencing used cDNA as its template, made by extracting RNA and reverse transcribing it. This table comes from immunoSEQ multiplex PCR, and its TCRdb copy is limited to in-frame clones, with some not included. Found here are 70,000 to 95,000 clones, roughly 47% of them singletons; the top ten hold under 6.5%. The source material was NKG2D-high CD8+ T cells sorted from blood. The receptors were gathered from a human donor with alopecia areata.

This clone was observed a few times. As DNA, the CDR3 is TGTGCCAGCAGCTTAAACCACGAGCAGTACTTC. It encodes CASSLNHEQYF. The chain is built from TRBV7-9 and TRBJ2-7; no firm D call. V lost 2 bases to trimming and J lost 5 bases, with 4 bases between them. The germline V gene encodes CDR1 SEHNR and CDR2 FQNEAQ (reference sequence). The CDR3 has 11 amino acids.

This rearrangement joins TRBV30 to TRBJ1-5, with a tentative D call TRBD1 (5 bases). The CDR3 loop spans 15 amino acids. The germline V and J ends were trimmed by 0 bases and 0 bases, with 9 bases remaining between them. Germline CDR1 is GTSNPN and CDR2 is SVGIG (reference sequence). The CDR3 coding sequence is TGTGCCTGGAGTGTAACGGGGGATAGCAATCAGCCCCAGCATTTT. Its protein is CAWSVTGDSNQPQHF.

This clone was seen more than once but under ten times. This sequence joins TRBV27 and TRBJ1-5, with D perhaps matching TRBD1 (6 bases). Trimming stripped 2 bases from V and 6 bases from J, with 8 bases between. The germline CDR1 and CDR2 sequences are MNHEY and SMNVEV (reference sequence). The CDR3 has 13 amino acids. CDR3 sequence reads: CASSLTGFQPQHF. The CDR3 nucleotides read TGTGCCAGCAGTTTAACAGGGTTTCAGCCCCAGCATTTT.

The table lists this clone with a few counts. This chain uses TRBV28 with TRBJ1-1; D unresolved. CDR3 size: 14 residues. Germline V gene lookup returns CDR1 MDHEN and CDR2 SYDVKM. Trimming took off 6 bases at V and 4 bases at J, with 15 bases between the two ends. This CDR3 reads CASSFSSGITEAFF. Here the CDR3 DNA reads TGTGCCAGCAGCTTTTCCAGCGGTATCACTGAAGCTTTCTTT.

The chain employs TRBV29-1 and TRBJ1-1; a weak D match, TRBD1 (5 bases). The CDR3 has 12 amino acids. In germline, CDR1 is SQVTM, CDR2 ANQGSEA. Trimming left V 6 bases short and J 1 base short, with 9 bases between. In DNA form, the CDR3 reads TGCAGCGTGGGGCTCAGGAACACTGAAGCTTTCTTT. It yields the protein CSVGLRNTEAFF.

The rearrangement joins TRBV11-2 to TRBJ2-1, with D unclear. Germline loops: CDR1 SGHAT, CDR2 FQNNGV. The CDR3 runs 12 residues. Trimming shortened V by 4 bases and J by 10 bases, and 11 bases separated the two germline ends. The CDR3 protein is CASSYPDAEQFF. CDR3 in DNA: TGTGCCAGCAGCTACCCTGACGCGGAGCAGTTCTTC.

The V and J genes are TRBV29-1 and TRBJ2-5; maybe TRBD2 (6 bases). This CDR3 is built from 12 residues. V was shortened by 3 bases and J by 5 bases, with 10 bases between the two germline ends. Germline-derived CDR1 and CDR2 are SQVTM and ANQGSEA. The CDR3 coding sequence is TGCAGCGTTGAGGGACTTTCTGAGACCCAGTACTTC. Its protein is CSVEGLSETQYF.

The rearrangement uses TRBV5-1 and TRBJ2-3; no definite D call. Germline CDR1 reads SGHRS; CDR2 reads YFSETQ. The CDR3 totals 11 residues. V lost 4 bases and J 2 bases, leaving 2 bases between the germline ends. CDR3 in amino acids: CASSTTDTQYF. The CDR3 DNA sequence: TGCGCCAGCAGCACCACAGATACGCAGTATTTT.

A word on this clone: This specimen includes other DNA sequences encoding the same CDR3. V usage is TRBV27 and J usage is TRBJ1-6; D is possibly TRBD1 (6 bases). CDR1 is MNHEY, CDR2 SMNVEV, per germline (reference sequence). This CDR3 region has 13 residues. V shed 3 bases and J shed 7 bases, with 7 bases lying between them. The CDR3 nucleotides are TGTGCCAGCAGTTTGAGGGGGAATTCACCCCTCCACTTT. Translated: CASSLRGNSPLHF.

This sequence joins TRBV6-5 and TRBJ2-7; D is ambiguous. Germline V gene lookup returns CDR1 MNHEY and CDR2 SVGAGI. Trimming took off 2 bases at V and 9 bases at J, with 20 bases between the two ends. This CDR3 has 15 amino acids. The CDR3 DNA is TGTGCCAGCAGTTACCCCAGACGGTGTCATCAAGTGCAGTACTTC. Translation: CASSYPRRCHQVQYF.